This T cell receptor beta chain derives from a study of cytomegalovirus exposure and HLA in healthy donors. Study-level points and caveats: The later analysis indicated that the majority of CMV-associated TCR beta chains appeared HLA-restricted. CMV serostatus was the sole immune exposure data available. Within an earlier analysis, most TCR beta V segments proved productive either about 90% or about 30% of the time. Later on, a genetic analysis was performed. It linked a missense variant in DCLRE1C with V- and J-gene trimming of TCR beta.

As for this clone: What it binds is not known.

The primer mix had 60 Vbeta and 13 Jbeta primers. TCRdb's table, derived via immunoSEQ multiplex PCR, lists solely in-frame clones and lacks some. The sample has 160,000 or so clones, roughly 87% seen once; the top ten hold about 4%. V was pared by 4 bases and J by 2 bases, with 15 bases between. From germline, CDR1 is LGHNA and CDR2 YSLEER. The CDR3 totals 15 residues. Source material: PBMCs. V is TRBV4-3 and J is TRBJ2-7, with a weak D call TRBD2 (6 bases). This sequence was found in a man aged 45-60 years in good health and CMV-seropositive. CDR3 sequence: CASSPAAGETYEQYF. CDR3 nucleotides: TGCGCCAGCAGCCCGGCAGCGGGCGAGACCTACGAGCAGTACTTC.